These 18 T cell receptor beta chains were all obtained from the same sample, sequenced in a study of brain T cells in children with intractable seizures. Sequenced by immunoSEQ multiplex PCR; TCRdb stores in-frame clones only, minus some. The table includes under 150,000 clones, approximately 94% detected once. The source material was peripheral blood, sampled at surgery. The receptors originated from a boy under two years old with hemimegalencephaly and intractable seizures.

This chain connects TRBV11-2 to TRBJ2-5, with 9 bases aligning to TRBD1. The CDR3 length is 17 residues. V shed 3 bases and J 3 bases; nucleotides not matched to a gene: 11. Germline V gives CDR1 SGHAT, CDR2 FQNNGV. The CDR3 region is CASSFLSGQGMKETQYF. CDR3 in DNA: TGTGCCAGCAGCTTTCTTAGCGGACAGGGGATGAAAGAGACCCAGTACTTC.

This chain uses TRBV10-3 with TRBJ1-1; D not resolved. CDR1 and CDR2 from the germline V gene are ENHRY and SYGVKD. This CDR3 comprises 11 residues. Trimming cost V 6 bases and J 4 bases, with 6 bases left between them. The chain's CDR3 is CAIRDSTEAFF. Here the CDR3 DNA reads TGTGCCATCAGGGATAGCACTGAAGCTTTCTTT.

The V and J genes are TRBV4-2 and TRBJ2-3; D unresolved. Germline V lookup: CDR1 LGHNA, CDR2 YNFKEQ. There are 12 residues in the CDR3. Trimming left V 0 bases short and J 5 bases short, with 3 bases between. The CDR3 nucleotides are TGTGCCAGCAGCCAAGACCGAGATACGCAGTATTTT. It specifies CASSQDRDTQYF.

The chain combines TRBV20-1 with TRBJ1-6; possible D gene TRBD1, 5 bases. V dropped 3 bases and J dropped 9 bases, with 12 bases sitting between them. From germline, CDR1 is DFQATT and CDR2 SNEGSKA (reference sequence). The CDR3 covers 13 residues. The CDR3 protein is CSASEQAASPLHF. CDR3 coding DNA: TGCAGTGCTAGTGAACAGGCGGCTTCACCCCTCCACTTT.

J is TRBJ2-7 and V is TRBV3-1 (or the pseudogene TRBV3-2), with D possibly TRBD1 on 5 matching bases. V was pared by 0 bases and J by 2 bases, with 11 bases between. The CDR3 is 15 amino acids. Germline V gives CDR1 LGHDT, CDR2 YNNKEL (reference sequence). The CDR3 DNA follows: TGTGCCAGCAGCCAAGATCGCAGGGAAGCCTACGAGCAGTACTTC. This encodes CASSQDRREAYEQYF.

This clone showed up just once. V is TRBV2 and J is TRBJ2-1, with D perhaps given as TRBD1 or TRBD2 (6 bases each). The V end was cut by 11 bases, the J end by 1 base, with 15 bases between. Germline V gives CDR1 SNHLY, CDR2 FYNNEI. The CDR3 covers 14 residues. CDR3 sequence (DNA): TGTGCCGGAGGGGTGAGGGGGTCCTACAATGAGCAGTTCTTC. It yields the protein CAGGVRGSYNEQFF.

The count of this clone is one. The chain links TRBV18 to TRBJ2-2; D is possibly TRBD1 (6 bases). CDR1 is KGHSH, CDR2 LQKENI, per germline. The V and J ends lost 4 bases and 0 bases respectively, with 12 bases between them. This CDR3 has 16 amino acids. The CDR3 loop is CASSLSGQPNTGELFF. For the CDR3, the DNA is TGTGCCAGCTCACTCTCAGGACAGCCGAACACCGGGGAGCTGTTTTTT.

The chain recombines TRBV19 with TRBJ2-7; tentatively, D is TRBD1 (7 bases). The germline gives CDR1 LNHDA, CDR2 SQIVND (reference sequence). Trimming stripped 1 base from V and 6 bases from J, with 19 bases between. The CDR3 runs 16 residues. The CDR3 sequence is CASSIAGGQSPREQYF. The CDR3, as DNA: TGTGCCAGTAGTATAGCCGGGGGACAGTCCCCTCGCGAGCAGTACTTC.

The rearrangement links TRBV5-1 to TRBJ2-2, with TRBD1 matching 8 bases. The germline gives CDR1 SGHRS, CDR2 YFSETQ. This CDR3 is 15 amino acids long. The ends lost 2 bases at V and 0 bases at J; junction bases unmatched: 0. The CDR3 region has the DNA TGCGCCAGCAGCTTACAGGGGGCGAACACCGGGGAGCTGTTTTTT. This translates into CASSLQGANTGELFF.

The chain links TRBV14 to TRBJ2-3; D call uncertain. Germline CDR1 is SGHDN and CDR2 is FVKESK. The CDR3 has 13 residues. V gave up 0 bases and J gave up 6 bases, with 7 bases separating them. The CDR3 nucleotides are TGTGCCAGCAGCCAAGATCTTGCCGATACGCAGTATTTT. Amino acid sequence: CASSQDLADTQYF.

V usage is TRBV5-1 and J usage is TRBJ2-2; D is unclear. The CDR3 length is 15 residues. The germline V gene encodes CDR1 SGHRS and CDR2 YFSETQ. Trimming pared 4 bases from V and 5 bases from J, leaving 15 bases between. This CDR3 is CASSPPRVGTGELFF. DNA for the CDR3: TGCGCCAGCAGCCCCCCCCGTGTAGGGACCGGGGAGCTGTTTTTT.

The chain carries TRBV7-9 and TRBJ2-1; maybe TRBD2 (5 bases). The V end lost 5 bases, the J end lost 7 bases, and 9 bases lay between the germline ends. CDR1 is SEHNR and CDR2 is FQNEAQ in the germline V gene (reference sequence). The CDR3 runs 12 residues. This chain's CDR3 is CASSPTSNEQFF. CDR3 in DNA: TGTGCCAGCAGCCCTACTAGTAATGAGCAGTTCTTC.

This chain connects TRBV29-1 to TRBJ2-7, with D uncertain. V lost 2 bases and J lost 0, with 8 bases in between. CDR1 SQVTM and CDR2 ANQGSEA come from the germline V gene. The CDR3 extends over 13 amino acids. Here the CDR3 reads CSVEPQDSYEQYF. The CDR3 DNA follows: TGCAGCGTTGAACCCCAGGACTCCTACGAGCAGTACTTC.

The chain carries TRBV19 and TRBJ1-5, with D unresolved. CDR1 and CDR2 from the germline V gene are LNHDA and SQIVND (reference sequence). V lost 6 bases, J lost 5 bases, and 8 bases lay in between. The CDR3 is 12 residues long. DNA of the CDR3: TGTGCCAGTAGCCGACACGATCAGCCCCAGCATTTT. Amino acid sequence: CASSRHDQPQHF.

The V and J genes are TRBV28 and TRBJ2-7; weak D call: TRBD2 (5 bases). The CDR3 totals 13 residues. CDR1 is MDHEN and CDR2 is SYDVKM in the germline V gene. With 8 bases removed from V and 2 bases from J, the gap between germline ends came to 13 bases. CDR3 sequence reads: CASARLATYEQYF. CDR3 in DNA: TGTGCCAGCGCGCGGCTAGCCACCTACGAGCAGTACTTC.

V and J are TRBV27 and TRBJ1-1; 7 bases are shared with TRBD1. CDR3 size: 14 residues. The germline CDR1 and CDR2 sequences are MNHEY and SMNVEV (reference sequence). Trimming at V came to 4 bases and at J to 0 bases, leaving 2 bases not matched to a gene. The CDR3: CASSYRGMNTEAFF. For the CDR3, the DNA is TGTGCCAGCAGTTACAGGGGTATGAACACTGAAGCTTTCTTT.

CDR3 DNA: TGTGCCAGTAGTATTTGGGTGGGAGGAGGAGAGACCCAGTACTTC. Protein product: CASSIWVGGGETQYF. This chain uses TRBV19 with TRBJ2-5; the D gene is possibly TRBD2 (6 bases). There are 15 residues in the CDR3. CDR1 LNHDA and CDR2 SQIVND come from the germline V gene (reference sequence). V dropped 3 bases and J dropped 4 bases, with 15 bases sitting between them.

The chain combines TRBV10-3 with TRBJ1-2, with TRBD1 matching 7 bases. Losses at the gene ends were 7 bases for V and 9 bases for J; bases not matched to a gene: 20. The germline V gene encodes CDR1 ENHRY and CDR2 SYGVKD. This CDR3 spans 16 amino acids. CDR3 coding DNA: TGTGCCATCACCGCCATACCAACAGGGGTCCTTTCCCGCTACACCTTC. Protein product: CAITAIPTGVLSRYTF.